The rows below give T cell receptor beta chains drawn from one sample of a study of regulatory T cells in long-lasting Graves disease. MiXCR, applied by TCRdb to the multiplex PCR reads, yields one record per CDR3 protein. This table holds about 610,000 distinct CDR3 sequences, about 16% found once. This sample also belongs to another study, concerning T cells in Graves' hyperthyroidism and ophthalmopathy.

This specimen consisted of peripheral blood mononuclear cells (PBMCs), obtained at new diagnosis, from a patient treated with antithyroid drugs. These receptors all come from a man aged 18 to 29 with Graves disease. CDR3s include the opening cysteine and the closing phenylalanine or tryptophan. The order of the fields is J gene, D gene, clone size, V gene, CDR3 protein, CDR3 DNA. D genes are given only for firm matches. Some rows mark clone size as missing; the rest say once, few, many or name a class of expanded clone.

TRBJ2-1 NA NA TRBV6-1 CASSGVAYVEQFF TGTGCCAGCAGTGGGGTAGCTTATGTAGAGCAGTTCTTC
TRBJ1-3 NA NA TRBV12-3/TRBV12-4 CASSSFWVSSGNTIYF TGTGCCAGCAGTTCGTTTTGGGTCAGCTCTGGAAACACCATATATTTT
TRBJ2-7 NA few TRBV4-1 CASSQVLTYEQYF TGCGCCAGCAGCCAAGTGTTAACCTACGAGCAGTACTTC
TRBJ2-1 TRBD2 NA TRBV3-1 CASSQAASGYYNEQFF TGTGCCAGCAGCCAAGCCGCTAGCGGGTATTACAATGAGCAGTTCTTC
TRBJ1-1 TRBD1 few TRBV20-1 CSARVGRGSMNTEAFF TGCAGTGCTAGAGTGGGCAGGGGGAGCATGAACACTGAAGCTTTCTTT
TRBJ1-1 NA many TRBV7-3 CASSLNSEYTEAFF TGTGCCAGCAGCTTAAACTCGGAGTACACTGAAGCTTTCTTT
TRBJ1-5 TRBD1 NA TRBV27 CASSLWAPGGTGDQPQHF TGTGCCAGCAGTTTATGGGCCCCGGGGGGCACAGGGGATCAGCCCCAGCATTTT
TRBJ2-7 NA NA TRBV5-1 CASSWQGRGYEQYF TGCGCCAGCAGCTGGCAAGGAAGAGGCTACGAGCAGTACTTC
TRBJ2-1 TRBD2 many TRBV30 CAANWLAGGEQFF TGTGCCGCAAACTGGCTAGCGGGCGGTGAGCAGTTCTTC
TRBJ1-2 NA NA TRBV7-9 CASSGRTNYGYTF TGTGCCAGCTCTGGGAGAACAAACTATGGCTACACCTTC
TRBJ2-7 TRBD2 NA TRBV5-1 CANSLAGGSNYEQYF TGCGCCAACAGCTTGGCGGGAGGGTCAAATTACGAGCAGTACTTC
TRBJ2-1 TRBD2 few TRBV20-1 CSASGGRVVDEQFF TGCAGTGCTAGTGGCGGGAGGGTCGTCGATGAGCAGTTCTTC
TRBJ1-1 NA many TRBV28 CASSFLRGLGTEAFF TGTGCCAGCAGTTTTCTCCGGGGGCTAGGCACTGAAGCTTTCTTT
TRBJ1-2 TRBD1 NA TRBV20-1 CSALRTGYGYTF TGCAGTGCGTTAAGGACAGGCTATGGCTACACCTTC
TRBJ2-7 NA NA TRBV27 CASSLLLGSYEQYF TGTGCCAGCAGTTTATTGCTGGGTTCCTACGAGCAGTACTTC
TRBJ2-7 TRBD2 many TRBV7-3 CASSLGGGPPAEQYF TGTGCCAGCAGCCTCGGGGGGGGGCCTCCAGCCGAGCAGTACTTC
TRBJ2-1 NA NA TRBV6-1 CASSHHRAPNEQFF TGTGCCAGCAGCCACCACAGGGCCCCCAATGAGCAGTTCTTC
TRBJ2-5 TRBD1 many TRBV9 CASSAGTGGQETQYF TGTGCCAGCAGCGCCGGGACAGGGGGCCAAGAGACCCAGTACTTC
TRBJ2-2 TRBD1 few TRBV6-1 CASRTQGLGTGELFF TGTGCCAGCAGAACACAGGGGCTCGGCACCGGGGAGCTGTTTTTT
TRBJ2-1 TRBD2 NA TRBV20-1 CSAPGISGSYNEQFF TGCAGTGCCCCGGGTATCAGCGGGAGCTACAATGAGCAGTTCTTC
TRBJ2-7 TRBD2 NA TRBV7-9 CASSHGLADSYEQYF TGTGCCAGCAGCCACGGACTAGCGGACTCCTACGAGCAGTACTTC
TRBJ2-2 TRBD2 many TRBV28 CASSSPGLAGGSYTGELFF TGTGCCAGCAGTTCCCCCGGACTAGCGGGAGGATCATACACCGGGGAGCTGTTTTTT
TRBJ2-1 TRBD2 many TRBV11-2 CASSSRFTSGSNEQFF TGTGCCAGCAGCTCCCGGTTTACTAGCGGGAGCAATGAGCAGTTCTTC
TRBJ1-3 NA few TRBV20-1 CSARAPGENTIYF TGCAGTGCTAGGGCTCCGGGGGAGAACACCATATATTTT
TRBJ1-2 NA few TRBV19 CASSIRDYGYTF TGTGCCAGTAGTATAAGGGACTATGGCTACACCTTC
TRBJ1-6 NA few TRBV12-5 CASALQGDNSPLHF TGTGCTAGTGCCTTGCAGGGAGATAATTCACCCCTCCACTTT
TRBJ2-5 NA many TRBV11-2 CASSLAGTTQETQYF TGTGCCAGCAGCTTAGCCGGGACCACCCAAGAGACCCAGTACTTC
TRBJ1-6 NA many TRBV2 CASVGTGGFNSPLHF TGTGCCAGCGTGGGGACCGGGGGCTTCAATTCACCCCTCCACTTT
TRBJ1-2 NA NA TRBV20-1 CSARGRQEANYGYTF TGCAGTGCTAGGGGCCGACAGGAAGCTAACTATGGCTACACCTTC
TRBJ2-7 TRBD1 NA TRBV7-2 CASSRRDREGEQYF TGTGCCAGCAGCCGCCGGGACAGGGAGGGCGAGCAGTACTTC
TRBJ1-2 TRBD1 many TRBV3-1 CASSPTGIYGYTF TGTGCCAGCAGCCCGACAGGGATCTATGGCTACACCTTC
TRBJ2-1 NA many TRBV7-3 CASSSSSFNEQFF TGTGCCAGCAGCTCTTCTAGCTTCAATGAGCAGTTCTTC
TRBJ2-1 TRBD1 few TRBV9 CASSVPTGVGDNEQFF TGTGCCAGCAGCGTCCCGACAGGGGTCGGTGACAATGAGCAGTTCTTC
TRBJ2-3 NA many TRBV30 CAWSVRRADTQYF TGTGCCTGGAGTGTCAGGCGAGCAGATACGCAGTATTTT
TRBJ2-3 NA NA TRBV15 CATSREGARRVDTQYF TGTGCCACCAGCAGAGAGGGGGCGCGAAGGGTAGATACGCAGTATTTT
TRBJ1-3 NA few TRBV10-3 CAISESGRGNTIYF TGTGCCATCAGTGAGTCGGGGCGCGGAAACACCATATATTTT
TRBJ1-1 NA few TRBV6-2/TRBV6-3 CASSLKTGSTEAFF TGTGCCAGCAGTTTGAAAACAGGGAGCACTGAAGCTTTCTTT
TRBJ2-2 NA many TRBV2 CASISEYGHTGELFF TGTGCCAGCATATCTGAGTACGGCCACACCGGGGAGCTGTTTTTT
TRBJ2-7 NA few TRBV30 CAWKGSYEQYF TGTGCCTGGAAGGGCTCCTACGAGCAGTACTTC
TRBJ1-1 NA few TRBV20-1 CSASLGTMNTEAFF TGCAGTGCTAGTTTGGGGACCATGAACACTGAAGCTTTCTTT
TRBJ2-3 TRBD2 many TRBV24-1 CATSDSGTSGRTTDTQYF TGTGCCACCAGTGATTCGGGGACTAGCGGGAGAACGACAGATACGCAGTATTTT
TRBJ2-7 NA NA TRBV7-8 CASSLGRTSEQYF TGTGCCAGCAGCTTAGGACGCACCAGCGAGCAGTACTTC
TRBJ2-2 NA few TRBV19 CASSPPGPFTGELFF TGTGCCAGTAGTCCCCCGGGACCTTTCACCGGGGAGCTGTTTTTT
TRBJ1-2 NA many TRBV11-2 CASSPSSNYGYTF TGTGCCAGCAGCCCCTCCTCGAACTATGGCTACACCTTC
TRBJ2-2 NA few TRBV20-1 CSAHMTNTGELFF TGCAGTGCCCACATGACCAACACCGGGGAGCTGTTTTTT
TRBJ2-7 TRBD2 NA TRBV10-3 CAISSGGRNEQYF TGTGCCATCAGTAGCGGGGGGCGGAACGAGCAGTACTTC
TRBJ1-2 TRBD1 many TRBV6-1 CASSGGGGGYGYTF TGTGCCAGCAGTGGAGGAGGGGGCGGGTATGGCTACACCTTC
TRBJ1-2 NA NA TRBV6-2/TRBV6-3 CASSEWFGGTYGYTF TGTGCCAGCAGTGAATGGTTTGGGGGAACCTATGGCTACACCTTC
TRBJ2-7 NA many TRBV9 CASSVELDPYEQYF TGTGCCAGCAGCGTAGAACTAGACCCCTACGAGCAGTACTTC
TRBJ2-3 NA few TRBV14 CASSQESGSSTDTQYF TGTGCCAGCAGCCAAGAAAGCGGCAGTAGCACAGATACGCAGTATTTT